What follows are 10 T cell receptor beta chains derived from one specimen sequenced in a study of breast tumors, draining lymph nodes, adjacent tissues. Breast cancer patients provided tissue from their axillary draining lymph nodes. TCRdb used MiXCR to reprocess the multiplex PCR reads, holding one entry per CDR3 protein. The sample has some 250,000 distinct CDR3 sequences, around 34% seen once; the top ten hold 3% to 4%. What was sequenced was axillary lymph node tissue. These receptors were collected from a female donor with breast cancer. Some clones in this sample may be carry-over from other donors' samples.

This clonotype was detected ten times or more. The chain joins TRBV11-2 to TRBJ1-2; D might be TRBD1 (5 bases). CDR1 is SGHAT, CDR2 FQNNGV, per germline. The CDR3 covers 13 residues. The V end lost 9 bases, the J end lost 5 bases, and 16 bases lay between the germline ends. This CDR3 is CASDKAGGYGYTF. For the CDR3, the DNA is TGTGCCAGTGATAAGGCGGGGGGGTATGGCTACACCTTC. The full variable domain, rest sourced from reference TRBV11-2 and TRBJ1-2, is EAGVAQSPRYKIIEKRQSVAFWCNPISGHATLYWYQQILGQGPKLLIQFQNNGVVDDSQLPKDRFSAERLKGVDSTLKIQPAKLEDSAVYLCASDKAGGYGYTFGSGTRLTVV.

DNA for the CDR3: TGTGCCAGCAGTTTAGCCAGGGTGGCGCAAAACACCTTC. This encodes CASSLARVAQNTF. The chain is built from TRBV28 and TRBJ1-2; perhaps TRBD1 as D (5 bases). Germline CDR1 MDHEN, CDR2 SYDVKM. Trimming pared 2 bases from V and 12 bases from J, leaving 16 bases between. The CDR3 is made up of 13 amino acids.

The sample holds many counts of this clonotype. The rearrangement links TRBV10-3 to TRBJ2-5; D gene ambiguous. Looked up from germline, CDR1 is ENHRY and CDR2 is SYGVKD. V was clipped by 7 bases and J by 1 base, with 10 bases between them. The CDR3 spans 13 residues. DNA of the CDR3: TGTGCCATCATGGCAGGAACCCAAGAGACCCAGTACTTC. It is translated as CAIMAGTQETQYF.

This clonotype was counted at least ten times. CDR3 protein: CASLPASGRFGWSTDTQYF. The CDR3 coding sequence is TGTGCCAGCCTCCCAGCTAGCGGGAGATTCGGGTGGAGCACAGATACGCAGTATTTT. The chain recombines TRBV7-2 with TRBJ2-3; 10 bases fit TRBD2. The CDR3 sequence is 19 residues long. Losses at the gene ends were 8 bases for V and 0 bases for J; bases not matched to a gene: 17. The germline gives CDR1 SGHTA, CDR2 FQGNSA.

This sequence joins TRBV9 and TRBJ1-1; 7 nucleotides match TRBD1. The CDR3 spans 14 residues. V was pared by 4 bases and J by 7 bases, with 10 bases of the junction left unmatched. Germline assignment: CDR1 SGDLS and CDR2 YYNGEE. The CDR3 protein is CASSPHRDSIEAFF. In DNA, the CDR3 is TGTGCCAGCAGCCCTCACCGGGACAGCATTGAAGCTTTCTTT.

This clonotype has a handful of counts. This may be a read error, as it is one base from a much larger clone. It is likely a read error, because the conserved phenylalanine at the end of the CDR3 is missing. V is TRBV7-2 and J is TRBJ2-7; 10 bases match TRBD1. The germline gives CDR1 SGHTA, CDR2 FQGNSA. The CDR3 runs to 14 residues. V trimming: 5 bases; J trimming: 6 bases; junction bases outside the gene matches: 7. CDR3 coding DNA: TGTGCCAGCAGCAGAAGGGACAGGGGTTCCGAGCAGTACCTC. It is translated as CASSRRDRGSEQYL.

This clonotype was observed a few times. This chain links TRBV11-2 with TRBJ2-3; tentatively, D is TRBD1 (6 bases). V dropped 3 bases and J dropped 2 bases, with 9 bases sitting between them. The CDR3 length is 14 residues. Germline V gives CDR1 SGHAT, CDR2 FQNNGV. DNA of the CDR3: TGTGCCAGCAGCTTTGGGACATACACAGATACGCAGTATTTT. Amino acids: CASSFGTYTDTQYF.

In its sample, this clonotype was seen many times. The rearrangement joins TRBV29-1 to TRBJ1-4; 7 bases fit TRBD1. The CDR3 is made up of 16 amino acids. Germline-derived CDR1 and CDR2 are SQVTM and ANQGSEA. Unmatched junction bases numbered 5, after V lost 0 bases and J lost 1 base. CDR3 sequence reads: CSVEDMDRRTNEKLFF. CDR3 in DNA: TGCAGCGTTGAAGACATGGACAGGCGAACTAATGAAAAACTGTTTTTT. The complete variable domain, with remaining parts taken from reference TRBV29-1 and TRBJ1-4, reads SAVISQKPSRDICQRGTSLTIQCQVDSQVTMMFWYRQQPGQSLTLIATANQGSEATYESGFVIDKFPISRPNLTFSTLTVSNMSPEDSSIYLCSVEDMDRRTNEKLFFGSGTQLSVL.

At least ten counts were recorded for this clonotype. The V and J genes are TRBV5-4 and TRBJ2-3; the match to TRBD1 covers 7 bases. The CDR3 consists of 14 residues. V gave up 1 base and J gave up 6 bases; unmatched junction bases: 5. Germline V lookup: CDR1 SGHNT, CDR2 YYREEE (reference sequence). The CDR3 DNA reads as TGTGCCAGCAGCTTGAGACAGGGTCTGGATACGCAGTATTTT. Translating gives CASSLRQGLDTQYF.

The rearrangement links TRBV19 to TRBJ1-3; the D gene is possibly TRBD1 (5 bases). The V end lost 6 bases, the J end lost 0 bases, and 9 bases lay between the germline ends. The CDR3 is made up of 14 amino acids. CDR1 LNHDA and CDR2 SQIVND come from the germline V gene (reference sequence). The CDR3 DNA reads TGTGCCAGTAGCGGGGCTAACTCTGGAAACACCATATATTTT. It codes for CASSGANSGNTIYF.